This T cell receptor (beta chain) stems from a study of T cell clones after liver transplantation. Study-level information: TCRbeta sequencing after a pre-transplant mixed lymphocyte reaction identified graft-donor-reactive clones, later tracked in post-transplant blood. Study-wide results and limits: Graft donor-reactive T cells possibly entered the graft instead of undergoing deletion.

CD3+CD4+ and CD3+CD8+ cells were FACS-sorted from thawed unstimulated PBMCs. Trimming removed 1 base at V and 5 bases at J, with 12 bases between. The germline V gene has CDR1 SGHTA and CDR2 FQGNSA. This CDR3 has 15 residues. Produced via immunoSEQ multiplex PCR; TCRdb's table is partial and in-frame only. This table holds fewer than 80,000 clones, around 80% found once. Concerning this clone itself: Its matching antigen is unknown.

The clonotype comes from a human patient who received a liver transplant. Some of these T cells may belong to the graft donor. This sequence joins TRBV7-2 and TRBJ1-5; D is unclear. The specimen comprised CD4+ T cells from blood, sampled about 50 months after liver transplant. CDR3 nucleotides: TGTGCCAGCAGCTTAGGACCCCGAAGGGATCAGCCCCAGCATTTT. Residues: CASSLGPRRDQPQHF.